This section outlines one TCR beta chain sequence together with its context. The data originate from a study of blood T cell repertoires in COVID-19. Germline CDR1 is MNHNY and CDR2 is SVGAGI (reference sequence). The CDR3 is made up of 15 amino acids. The V segment lost 4 bases and the J segment 1 base; nucleotides outside the gene matches: 3. Sequencing used immunoSEQ multiplex PCR; TCRdb keeps in-frame clones, though not all of them. The sample lists about 190,000 clones, about 83% occurring once. The origin of this receptor is a woman in her 70s with active or convalescent COVID-19. The rearrangement uses TRBV6-6 and TRBJ1-1; 10 bases line up with TRBD1. Material: peripheral blood. The CDR3 nucleotides read TGTGCCAGCAGTTCAGACAGGGGGCGGAACACTGAAGCTTTCTTT. Translation: CASSSDRGRNTEAFF.